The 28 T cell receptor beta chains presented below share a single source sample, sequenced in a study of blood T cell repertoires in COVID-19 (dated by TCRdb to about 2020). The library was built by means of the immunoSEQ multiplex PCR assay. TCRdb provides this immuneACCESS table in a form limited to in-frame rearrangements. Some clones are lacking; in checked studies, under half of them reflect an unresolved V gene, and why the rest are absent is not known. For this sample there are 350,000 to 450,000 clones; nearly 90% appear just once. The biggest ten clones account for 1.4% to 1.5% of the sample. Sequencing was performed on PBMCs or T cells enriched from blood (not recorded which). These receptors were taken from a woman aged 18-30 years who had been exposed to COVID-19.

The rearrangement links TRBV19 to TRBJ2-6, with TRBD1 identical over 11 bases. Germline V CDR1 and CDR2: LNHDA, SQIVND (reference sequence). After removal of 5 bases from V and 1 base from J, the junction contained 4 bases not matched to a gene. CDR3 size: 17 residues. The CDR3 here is CASSPGQGVSGANVLTF. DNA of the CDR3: TGTGCCAGTAGTCCGGGACAGGGGGTATCTGGGGCCAACGTCCTGACTTTC.

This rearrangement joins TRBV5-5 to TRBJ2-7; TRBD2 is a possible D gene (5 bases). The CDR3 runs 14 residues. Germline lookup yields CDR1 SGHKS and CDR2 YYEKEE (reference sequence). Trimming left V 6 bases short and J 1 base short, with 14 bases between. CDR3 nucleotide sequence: TGTGCCAGCACCCCTCTTGGACTTTCCTACGAGCAGTACTTC. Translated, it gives CASTPLGLSYEQYF.

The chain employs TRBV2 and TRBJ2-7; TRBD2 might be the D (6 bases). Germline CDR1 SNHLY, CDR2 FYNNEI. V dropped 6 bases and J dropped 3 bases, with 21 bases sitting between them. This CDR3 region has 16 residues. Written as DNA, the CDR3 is TGTGCCAGCAGCAACCCATGGGTGGCTAGCGACTACGAGCAGTACTTC. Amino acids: CASSNPWVASDYEQYF.

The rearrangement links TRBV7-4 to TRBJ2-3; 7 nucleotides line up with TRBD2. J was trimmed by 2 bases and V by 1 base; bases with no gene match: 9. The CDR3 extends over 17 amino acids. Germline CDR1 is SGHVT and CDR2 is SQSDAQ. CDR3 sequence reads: CASSLDFPSGPTDTQYF. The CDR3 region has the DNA TGTGCCAGCAGCTTAGATTTCCCTAGCGGACCCACAGATACGCAGTATTTT.

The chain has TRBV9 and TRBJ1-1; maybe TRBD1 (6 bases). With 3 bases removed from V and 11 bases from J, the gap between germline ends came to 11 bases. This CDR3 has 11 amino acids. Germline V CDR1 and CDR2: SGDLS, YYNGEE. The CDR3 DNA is TGTGCCAGCAGCGGGGGGGGCACGGCTTTCTTT. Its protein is CASSGGGTAFF.

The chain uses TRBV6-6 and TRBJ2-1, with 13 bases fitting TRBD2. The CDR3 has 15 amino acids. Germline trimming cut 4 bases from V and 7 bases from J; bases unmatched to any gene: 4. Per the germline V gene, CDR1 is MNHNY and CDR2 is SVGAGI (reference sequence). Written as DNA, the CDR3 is TGTGCCAGCAGTTTACTAGCGGGGGGGTTTAATGAGCAGTTCTTC. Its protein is CASSLLAGGFNEQFF.

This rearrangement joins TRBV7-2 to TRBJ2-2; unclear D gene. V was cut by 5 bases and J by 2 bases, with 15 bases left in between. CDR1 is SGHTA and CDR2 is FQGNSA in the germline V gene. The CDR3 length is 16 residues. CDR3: CASSPRTTFNTGELFF. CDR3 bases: TGTGCCAGCAGCCCCCGTACTACCTTTAACACCGGGGAGCTGTTTTTT.

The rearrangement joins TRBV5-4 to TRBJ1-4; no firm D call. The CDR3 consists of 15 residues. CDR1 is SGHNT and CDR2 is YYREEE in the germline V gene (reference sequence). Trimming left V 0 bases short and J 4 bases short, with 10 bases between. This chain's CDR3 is CASSLGGGFNEKLFF. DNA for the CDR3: TGTGCCAGCAGCTTGGGTGGAGGGTTTAATGAAAAACTGTTTTTT.

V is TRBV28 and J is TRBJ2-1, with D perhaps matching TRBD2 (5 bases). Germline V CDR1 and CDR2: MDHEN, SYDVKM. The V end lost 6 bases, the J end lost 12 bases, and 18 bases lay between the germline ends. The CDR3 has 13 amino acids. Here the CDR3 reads CASSLTTPAGQFF. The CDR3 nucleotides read TGTGCCAGCAGCCTCACAACTCCCGCGGGGCAGTTCTTC.

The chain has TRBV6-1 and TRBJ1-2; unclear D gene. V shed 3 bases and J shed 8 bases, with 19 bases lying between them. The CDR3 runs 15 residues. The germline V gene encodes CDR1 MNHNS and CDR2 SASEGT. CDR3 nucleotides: TGTGCCAGCAGTGATAAATTTCGGGGAGTAAGCGGCTACACCTTC. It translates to CASSDKFRGVSGYTF.

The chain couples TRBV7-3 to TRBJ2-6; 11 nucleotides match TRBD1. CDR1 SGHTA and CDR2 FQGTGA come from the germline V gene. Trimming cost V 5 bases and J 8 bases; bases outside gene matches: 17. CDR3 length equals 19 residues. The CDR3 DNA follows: TGTGCCAGCAGCCCCTGGGACAGGGGGTCTGTAAGGGGGACCAACGTCCTGACTTTC. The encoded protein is CASSPWDRGSVRGTNVLTF. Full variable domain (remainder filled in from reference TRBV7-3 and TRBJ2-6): GAGVSQTPSNKVTEKGKYVELRCDPISGHTALYWYRQSLGQGPEFLIYFQGTGAADDSGLPNDRFFAVRPEGSVSTLKIQRTERGDSAVYLCASSPWDRGSVRGTNVLTFGAGSRLTVL.

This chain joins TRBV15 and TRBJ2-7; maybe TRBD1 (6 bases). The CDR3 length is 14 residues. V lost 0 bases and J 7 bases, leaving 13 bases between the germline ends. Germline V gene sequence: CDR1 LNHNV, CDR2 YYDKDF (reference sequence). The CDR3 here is CATSRDVADREQYF. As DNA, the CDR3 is TGTGCCACCAGCAGAGATGTGGCAGACAGGGAGCAGTACTTC.

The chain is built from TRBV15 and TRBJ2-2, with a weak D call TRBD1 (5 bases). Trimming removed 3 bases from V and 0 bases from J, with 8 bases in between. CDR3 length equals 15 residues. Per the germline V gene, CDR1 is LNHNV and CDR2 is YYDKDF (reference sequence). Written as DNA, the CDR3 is TGTGCCACCAGCAGGCAGGGCGCGAACACCGGGGAGCTGTTTTTT. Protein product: CATSRQGANTGELFF. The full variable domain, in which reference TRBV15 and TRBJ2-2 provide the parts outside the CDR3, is DAMVIQNPRYQVTQFGKPVTLSCSQTLNHNVMYWYQQKSSQAPKLLFHYYDKDFNNEADTPDNFQSRRPNTSFCFLDIRSPGLGDTAMYLCATSRQGANTGELFFGEGSRLTVL.

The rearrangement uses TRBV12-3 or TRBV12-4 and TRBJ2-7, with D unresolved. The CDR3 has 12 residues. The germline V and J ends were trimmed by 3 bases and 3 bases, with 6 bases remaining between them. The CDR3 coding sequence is TGTGCCAGCAGTTTTGCAGACTACGAGCAGTACTTC. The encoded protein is CASSFADYEQYF.

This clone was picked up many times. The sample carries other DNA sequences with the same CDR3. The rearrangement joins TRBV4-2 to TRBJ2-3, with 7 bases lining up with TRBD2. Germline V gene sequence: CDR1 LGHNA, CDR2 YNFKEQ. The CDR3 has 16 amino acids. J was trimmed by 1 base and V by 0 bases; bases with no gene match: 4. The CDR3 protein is CASSQDLAGGTDTQYF. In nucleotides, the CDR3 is TGTGCCAGCAGCCAAGATCTGGCGGGAGGCACAGATACGCAGTATTTT.

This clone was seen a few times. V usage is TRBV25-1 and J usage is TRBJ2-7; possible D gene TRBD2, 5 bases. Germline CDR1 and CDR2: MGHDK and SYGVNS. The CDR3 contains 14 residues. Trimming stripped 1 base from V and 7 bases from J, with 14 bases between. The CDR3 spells CASSEWVSPGEQYF. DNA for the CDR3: TGTGCCAGCAGTGAATGGGTGTCCCCGGGGGAGCAGTACTTC.

Here the CDR3 reads CASSSAERLAGVNNEQFF. The DNA of the CDR3 is TGTGCCAGCAGTTCGGCCGAAAGACTAGCGGGAGTCAACAATGAGCAGTTCTTC. This chain uses TRBV28 with TRBJ2-1; 12 bases align to TRBD2. V shed 4 bases, J shed 5 bases, and the junction held 12 bases outside the gene matches. The CDR3 totals 18 residues. The V gene's germline CDR1 is MDHEN and CDR2 SYDVKM. Based on the CDR3 plus reference TRBV28 and TRBJ2-1, the full variable domain is DVKVTQSSRYLVKRTGEKVFLECVQDMDHENMFWYRQDPGLGLRLIYFSYDVKMKEKGDIPEGYSVSREKKERFSLILESASTNQTSMYLCASSSAERLAGVNNEQFFGPGTRLTVL.

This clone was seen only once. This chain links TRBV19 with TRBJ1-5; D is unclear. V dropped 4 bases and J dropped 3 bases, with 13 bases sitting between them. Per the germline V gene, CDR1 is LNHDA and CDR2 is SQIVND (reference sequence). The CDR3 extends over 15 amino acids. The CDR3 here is CASSRTEGTNQPQHF. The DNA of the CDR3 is TGTGCCAGTAGTAGGACCGAGGGTACCAATCAGCCCCAGCATTTT.

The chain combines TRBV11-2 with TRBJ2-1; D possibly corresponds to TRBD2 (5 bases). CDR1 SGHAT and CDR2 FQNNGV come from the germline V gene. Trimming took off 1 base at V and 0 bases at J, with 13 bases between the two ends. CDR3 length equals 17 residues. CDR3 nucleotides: TGTGCCAGCAGCTTAGCGGGGAGCCACAGCTCCTACAATGAGCAGTTCTTC. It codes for CASSLAGSHSSYNEQFF.

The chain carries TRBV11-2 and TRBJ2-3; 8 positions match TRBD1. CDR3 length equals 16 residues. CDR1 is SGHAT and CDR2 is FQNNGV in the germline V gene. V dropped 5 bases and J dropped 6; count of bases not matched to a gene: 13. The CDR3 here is CASSPLGQGARDTQYF. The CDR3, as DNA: TGTGCCAGCAGCCCTTTGGGGCAGGGGGCGAGGGATACGCAGTATTTT.

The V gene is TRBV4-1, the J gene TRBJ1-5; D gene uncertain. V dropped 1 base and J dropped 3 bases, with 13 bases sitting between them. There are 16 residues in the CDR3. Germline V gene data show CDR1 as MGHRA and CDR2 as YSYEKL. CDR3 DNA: TGCGCCAGCAGCCAAGGCCCAGACTGGGTCAATCAGCCCCAGCATTTT. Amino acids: CASSQGPDWVNQPQHF.

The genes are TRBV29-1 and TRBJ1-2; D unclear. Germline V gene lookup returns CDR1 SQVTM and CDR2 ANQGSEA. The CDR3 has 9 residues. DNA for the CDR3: TGCAGTAAACCGCGCGGCTACACCTTC. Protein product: CSKPRGYTF.

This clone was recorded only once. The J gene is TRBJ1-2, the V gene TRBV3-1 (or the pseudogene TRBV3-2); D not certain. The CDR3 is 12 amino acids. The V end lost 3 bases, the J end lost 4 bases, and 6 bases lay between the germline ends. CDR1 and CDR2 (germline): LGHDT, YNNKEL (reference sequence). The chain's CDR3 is CASSQLSYGYTF. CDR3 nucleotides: TGTGCCAGCAGCCAGTTGAGCTATGGCTACACCTTC.

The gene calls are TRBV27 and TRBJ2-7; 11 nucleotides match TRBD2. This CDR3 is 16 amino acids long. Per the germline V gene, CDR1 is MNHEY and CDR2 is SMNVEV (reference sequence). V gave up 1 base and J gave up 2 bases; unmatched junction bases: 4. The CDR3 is CASSLLLAGVTYEQYF. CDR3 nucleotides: TGTGCCAGCAGTTTATTACTAGCGGGGGTAACCTACGAGCAGTACTTC.

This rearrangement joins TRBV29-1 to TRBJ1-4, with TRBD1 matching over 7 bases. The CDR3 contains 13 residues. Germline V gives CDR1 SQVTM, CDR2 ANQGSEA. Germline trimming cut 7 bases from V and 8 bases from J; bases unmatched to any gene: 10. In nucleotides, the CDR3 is TGCAGCGCCCGACAGGGATTCGAAGAAAAACTGTTTTTT. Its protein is CSARQGFEEKLFF.

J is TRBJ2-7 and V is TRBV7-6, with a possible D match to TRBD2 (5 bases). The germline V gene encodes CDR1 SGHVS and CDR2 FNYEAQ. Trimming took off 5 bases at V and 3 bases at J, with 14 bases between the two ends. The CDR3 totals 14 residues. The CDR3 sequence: CASSAAVGSYEQYF. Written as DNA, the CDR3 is TGTGCCAGCAGCGCAGCGGTGGGGAGCTACGAGCAGTACTTC.

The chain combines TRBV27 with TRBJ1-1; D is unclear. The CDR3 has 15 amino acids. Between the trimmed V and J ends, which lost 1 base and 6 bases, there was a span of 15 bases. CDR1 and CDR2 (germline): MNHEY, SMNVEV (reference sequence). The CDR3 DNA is TGTGCCAGCAGTTTATTATACCGGTTGAGGCCTGAAGCTTTCTTT. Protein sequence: CASSLLYRLRPEAFF.

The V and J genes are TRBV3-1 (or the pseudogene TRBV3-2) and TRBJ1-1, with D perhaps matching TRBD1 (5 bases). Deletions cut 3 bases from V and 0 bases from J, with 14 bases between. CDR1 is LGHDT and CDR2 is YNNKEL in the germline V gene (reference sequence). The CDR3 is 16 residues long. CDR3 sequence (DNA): TGTGCCAGCAGCCACAGGGTAACTACGGTGAACACTGAAGCTTTCTTT. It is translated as CASSHRVTTVNTEAFF.